These T cell receptor beta chains were read from a single sample in a study of T cell changes during pregnancy in multiple sclerosis. Measured with immunoSEQ multiplex PCR; TCRdb has only the in-frame clones, and not every one. The sample records fewer than 65,000 clones, 91% being singletons. The source material was peripheral blood, sampled before pregnancy. These receptors were obtained from a female donor with multiple sclerosis, enrolled in a pregnancy study. Each CDR3 is given with its conserved first and last residue. A D gene is named only where the DNA matches it firmly. Clone size is not always given. Where it is, it says once, few, many or a class for expanded clones.

-,-,TRBV4-3,TRBJ1-2,CASSSGTKGYTF,TGCGCCAGCAGCTCCGGGACAAAAGGCTACACCTTC
-,-,TRBV7-2,TRBJ1-2,CASSLPQGFGYTF,TGTGCCAGCAGCTTACCCCAGGGGTTCGGCTACACCTTC
-,TRBD2,TRBV19,TRBJ2-2,CASSLRWSGGAGTGELFF,TGTGCCAGTAGTCTCAGATGGAGCGGGGGGGCGGGCACCGGGGAGCTGTTTTTT
-,TRBD1,TRBV5-4,TRBJ1-2,CASSLLGTGALQGYTF,TGTGCCAGCAGCTTGTTAGGGACAGGGGCCCTGCAGGGCTACACCTTC
-,TRBD1,TRBV18,TRBJ2-1,CASSPMGQLYNEQFF,TGTGCCAGCTCACCAATGGGACAGCTATACAATGAGCAGTTCTTC
-,TRBD1,TRBV6-5,TRBJ2-5,CASSSGQGARETQYF,TGTGCCAGCAGCTCCGGACAGGGGGCAAGAGAGACCCAGTACTTC
-,-,TRBV9,TRBJ2-5,CASSVTGVRETQYF,TGTGCCAGCAGCGTAACGGGGGTAAGAGAGACCCAGTACTTC
once,TRBD1,TRBV7-8,TRBJ1-4,CASSVRDRSNEKLFF,TGTGCCAGCAGCGTAAGGGACAGATCTAATGAAAAACTGTTTTTT
once,-,TRBV10-3,TRBJ2-2,CAISASTGTNTGELFF,TGTGCCATCAGTGCGTCTACAGGGACCAACACCGGGGAGCTGTTTTTT
-,-,TRBV5-5,TRBJ2-1,CASSLVSHEQFF,TGTGCCAGCAGCTTGGTATCCCATGAGCAGTTCTTC
few,-,TRBV27,TRBJ1-5,CASSSSGNQPQHF,TGTGCCAGCAGTTCCAGCGGCAATCAGCCCCAGCATTTT
-,-,TRBV9,TRBJ1-2,CASNPVSNYGYTF,TGTGCCAGCAACCCAGTATCGAACTATGGCTACACCTTC
once,TRBD1,TRBV6-6,TRBJ2-7,CASSYGVRGTYEQYF,TGTGCCAGCAGTTACGGCGTCAGGGGGACCTACGAGCAGTACTTC
-,TRBD2,TRBV6-5,TRBJ2-7,CASRRASGGRYEQYF,TGTGCCAGCAGACGTGCTAGCGGGGGCCGCTACGAGCAGTACTTC
-,TRBD1,TRBV7-9,TRBJ2-1,CASSLWTGTNEQFF,TGTGCCAGCAGCCTCTGGACAGGGACGAATGAGCAGTTCTTC
once,TRBD1,TRBV19,TRBJ2-3,CASSLRQGRGTDTQYF,TGTGCCAGTAGTCTAAGACAGGGGCGAGGCACAGATACGCAGTATTTT
-,-,TRBV6-5,TRBJ1-2,CASSPGSPRYGYTF,TGTGCCAGCAGTCCAGGGTCTCCACGCTATGGCTACACCTTC
-,-,TRBV13,TRBJ2-1,CASKGLQLGEQFF,TGTGCCAGCAAAGGACTCCAGTTAGGTGAGCAGTTCTTC
-,-,TRBV4-3,TRBJ2-1,CASSPRGAGLYNEQFF,TGCGCCAGCAGCCCCAGGGGAGCGGGGTTATACAATGAGCAGTTCTTC
-,-,TRBV7-6,TRBJ2-2,CASSFSGGERTGELFF,TGTGCCAGCAGCTTTTCAGGTGGCGAACGCACCGGGGAGCTGTTTTTT
-,TRBD2,TRBV12-5,TRBJ2-5,CASGLGLAGGQETQYF,TGTGCTAGTGGTCTTGGACTAGCGGGGGGGCAAGAGACCCAGTACTTC
-,-,TRBV13,TRBJ1-6,CASSLMASPLHF,TGTGCCAGCAGCTTAATGGCATCACCCCTCCACTTT
-,-,TRBV21-1,TRBJ1-5,CASSKGATGFYQPQHF,TGTGCCAGCAGCAAAGGAGCGACAGGATTCTATCAGCCCCAGCATTTT
-,-,TRBV7-2,TRBJ1-1,CASSLEGGDTEAFF,TGTGCCAGCAGCTTGGAGGGGGGGGACACTGAAGCTTTCTTT
-,-,TRBV6-5,TRBJ1-1,CASSRRGGMNTEAFF,TGTGCCAGCAGCCGGCGGGGGGGCATGAACACTGAAGCTTTCTTT
-,-,TRBV6-1,TRBJ2-1,CASSEFRGGAGEQFF,TGTGCCAGCAGTGAATTTAGGGGGGGCGCAGGTGAGCAGTTCTTC
once,-,TRBV5-5,TRBJ1-6,CASTVGDHGNSPLHF,TGTGCCAGCACCGTGGGAGACCACGGGAATTCACCCCTCCACTTT
-,TRBD1,TRBV9,TRBJ1-2,CASSAEGAIFDGYTF,TGTGCCAGCAGCGCTGAGGGGGCGATATTCGATGGCTACACCTTC
-,-,TRBV7-2,TRBJ2-2,CASSPVANTGELFF,TGTGCCAGCAGTCCAGTCGCGAACACCGGGGAGCTGTTTTTT
-,TRBD1,TRBV5-6,TRBJ2-3,CASSFQGALGTDTQYF,TGTGCCAGCAGCTTTCAGGGGGCGTTGGGTACAGATACGCAGTATTTT
-,TRBD2,TRBV5-1,TRBJ2-5,CASSMGLAGYGEETQYF,TGCGCCAGCAGCATGGGACTAGCGGGGTATGGAGAGGAGACCCAGTACTTC
-,-,TRBV2,TRBJ1-2,CASSAQGAYGYTF,TGTGCCAGCAGCGCACAGGGTGCCTATGGCTACACCTTC
-,-,TRBV6-1,TRBJ2-7,CASGGRSEQYF,TGTGCCAGCGGAGGCAGATCTGAGCAGTACTTC
-,-,TRBV18,TRBJ2-1,CASSPAGVGNEQFF,TGTGCCAGCTCACCTGCAGGGGTCGGCAATGAGCAGTTCTTC
-,-,TRBV9,TRBJ1-2,CASSATRRGRAGADGYTF,TGTGCCAGCAGCGCCACACGAAGGGGCAGGGCGGGAGCGGATGGCTACACCTTC
-,TRBD2,TRBV7-2,TRBJ2-7,CASSSGLAGGPEQYF,TGTGCCAGCAGCTCGGGACTAGCGGGGGGCCCCGAGCAGTACTTC
-,TRBD2,TRBV29-1,TRBJ2-5,CSVGPASGPQYF,TGCAGCGTTGGCCCCGCTAGCGGGCCCCAGTACTTC
-,TRBD1,TRBV9,TRBJ2-5,CASSASPTQGIEETQYF,TGTGCCAGCAGCGCTAGCCCAACACAGGGGATAGAAGAGACCCAGTACTTC
-,-,TRBV7-9,TRBJ2-5,CASGGTTFQETQYF,TGTGCCAGCGGGGGGACGACCTTCCAAGAGACCCAGTACTTC
-,TRBD1,TRBV4-1,TRBJ1-1,CASSHSGQANTEAFF,TGCGCCAGCAGCCACTCGGGACAGGCGAACACTGAAGCTTTCTTT
-,TRBD1,TRBV28,TRBJ2-7,CASSFQPTGSYEQYF,TGTGCCAGCAGTTTTCAACCGACAGGGAGCTACGAGCAGTACTTC
few,-,TRBV25-1,TRBJ1-1,CASSAQGPEAFF,TGTGCCAGCAGTGCGCAGGGTCCGGAGGCTTTCTTT
-,TRBD1,TRBV7-2,TRBJ2-7,CASSYRQGEPYEQYF,TGTGCCAGCAGCTACCGACAGGGTGAACCCTACGAGCAGTACTTC
once,TRBD1,TRBV6-5,TRBJ1-5,CASSYTGGGNQPQHF,TGTGCCAGCAGTTATACAGGGGGCGGCAATCAGCCCCAGCATTTT